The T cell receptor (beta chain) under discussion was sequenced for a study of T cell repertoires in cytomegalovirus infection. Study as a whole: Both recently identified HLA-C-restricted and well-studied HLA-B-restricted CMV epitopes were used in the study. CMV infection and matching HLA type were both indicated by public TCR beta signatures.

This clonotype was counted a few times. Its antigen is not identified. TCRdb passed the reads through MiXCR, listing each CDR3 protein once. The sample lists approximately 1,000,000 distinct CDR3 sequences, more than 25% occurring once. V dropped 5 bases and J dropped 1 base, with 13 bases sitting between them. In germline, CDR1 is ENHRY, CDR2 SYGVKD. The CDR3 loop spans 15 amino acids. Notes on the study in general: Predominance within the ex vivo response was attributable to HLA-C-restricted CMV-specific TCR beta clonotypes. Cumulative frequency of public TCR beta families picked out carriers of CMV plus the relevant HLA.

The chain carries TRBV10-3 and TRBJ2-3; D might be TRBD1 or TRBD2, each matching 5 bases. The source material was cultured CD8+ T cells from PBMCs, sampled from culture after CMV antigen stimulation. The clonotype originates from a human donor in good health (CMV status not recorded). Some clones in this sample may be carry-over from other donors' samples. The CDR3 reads CAISHRDPGTDTQYF. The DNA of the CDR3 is TGTGCCATCAGTCACCGGGACCCGGGCACAGATACGCAGTATTTT.